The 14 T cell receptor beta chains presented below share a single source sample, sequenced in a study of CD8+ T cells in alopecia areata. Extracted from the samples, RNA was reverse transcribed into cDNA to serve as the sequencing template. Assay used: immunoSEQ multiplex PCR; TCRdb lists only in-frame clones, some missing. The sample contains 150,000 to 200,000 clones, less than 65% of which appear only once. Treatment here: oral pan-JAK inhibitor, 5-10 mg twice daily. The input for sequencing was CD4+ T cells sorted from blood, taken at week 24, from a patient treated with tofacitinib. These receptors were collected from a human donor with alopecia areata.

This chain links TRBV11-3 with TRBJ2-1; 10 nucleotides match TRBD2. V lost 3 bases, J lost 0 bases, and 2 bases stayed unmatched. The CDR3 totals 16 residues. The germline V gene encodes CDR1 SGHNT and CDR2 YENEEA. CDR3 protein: CASSFPSGGSYNEQFF. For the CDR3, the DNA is TGTGCCAGCAGCTTCCCTAGCGGGGGCTCCTACAATGAGCAGTTCTTC.

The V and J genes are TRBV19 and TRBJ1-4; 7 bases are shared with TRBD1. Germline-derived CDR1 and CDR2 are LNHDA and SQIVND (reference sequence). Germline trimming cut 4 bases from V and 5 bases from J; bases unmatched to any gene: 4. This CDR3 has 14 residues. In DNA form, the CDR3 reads TGTGCCAGTAGTACCCCGACAGGGAATGAAAAACTGTTTTTT. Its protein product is CASSTPTGNEKLFF.

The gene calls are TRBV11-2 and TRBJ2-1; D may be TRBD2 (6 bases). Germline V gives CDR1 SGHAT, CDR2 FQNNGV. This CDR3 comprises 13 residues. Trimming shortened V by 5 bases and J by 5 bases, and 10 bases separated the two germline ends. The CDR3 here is CASSGGVHNEQFF. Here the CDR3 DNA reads TGTGCCAGCAGCGGAGGGGTCCACAATGAGCAGTTCTTC. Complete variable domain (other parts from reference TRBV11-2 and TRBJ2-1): EAGVAQSPRYKIIEKRQSVAFWCNPISGHATLYWYQQILGQGPKLLIQFQNNGVVDDSQLPKDRFSAERLKGVDSTLKIQPAKLEDSAVYLCASSGGVHNEQFFGPGTRLTVL.

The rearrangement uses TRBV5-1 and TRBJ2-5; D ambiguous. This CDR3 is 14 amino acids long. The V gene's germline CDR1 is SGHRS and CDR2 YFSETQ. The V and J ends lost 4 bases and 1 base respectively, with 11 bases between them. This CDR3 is CASSPQVSQETQYF. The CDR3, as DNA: TGCGCCAGCAGCCCGCAGGTTTCCCAAGAGACCCAGTACTTC.

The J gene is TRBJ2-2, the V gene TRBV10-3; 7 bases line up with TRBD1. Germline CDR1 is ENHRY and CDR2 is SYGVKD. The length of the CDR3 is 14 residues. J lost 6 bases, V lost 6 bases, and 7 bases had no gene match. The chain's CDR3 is CAIRGEQGPGELFF. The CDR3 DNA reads TGTGCCATCAGGGGTGAACAGGGGCCCGGGGAGCTGTTTTTT.

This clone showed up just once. CDR3 nucleotide sequence: TGCGCCAGCAGCCAATCAGAGAACTATGGCTACACCTTC. Protein sequence: CASSQSENYGYTF. The gene calls are TRBV4-3 and TRBJ1-2; no reliable D call. The CDR3 consists of 13 residues. Trimming took off 2 bases at V and 2 bases at J, with 6 bases between the two ends. CDR1 LGHNA and CDR2 YSLEER come from the germline V gene.

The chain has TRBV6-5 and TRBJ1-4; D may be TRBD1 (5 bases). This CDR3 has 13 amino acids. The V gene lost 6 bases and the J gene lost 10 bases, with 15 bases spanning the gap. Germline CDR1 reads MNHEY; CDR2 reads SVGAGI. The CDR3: CASSRTFGTKLFF. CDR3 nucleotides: TGTGCCAGCAGCAGGACATTTGGGACAAAACTGTTTTTT.

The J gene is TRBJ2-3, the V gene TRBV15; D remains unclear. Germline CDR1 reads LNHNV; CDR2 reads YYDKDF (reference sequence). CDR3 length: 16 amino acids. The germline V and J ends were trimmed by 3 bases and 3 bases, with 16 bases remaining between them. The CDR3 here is CATSSPAISTTDTQYF. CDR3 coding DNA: TGTGCCACCAGCAGTCCGGCTATTAGCACAACAGATACGCAGTATTTT.

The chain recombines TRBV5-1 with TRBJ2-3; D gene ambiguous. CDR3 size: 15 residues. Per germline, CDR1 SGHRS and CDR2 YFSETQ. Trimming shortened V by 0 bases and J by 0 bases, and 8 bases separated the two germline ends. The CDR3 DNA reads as TGCGCCAGCAGCTTGGTTCAGCCTAGCACAGATACGCAGTATTTT. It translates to CASSLVQPSTDTQYF.

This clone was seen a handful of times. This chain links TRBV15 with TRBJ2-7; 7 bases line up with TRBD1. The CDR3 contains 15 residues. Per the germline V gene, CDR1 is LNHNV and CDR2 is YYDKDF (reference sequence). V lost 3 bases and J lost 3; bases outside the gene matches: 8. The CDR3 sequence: CATSRNRGVGYEQYF. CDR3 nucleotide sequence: TGTGCCACCAGCAGGAACAGGGGAGTCGGCTACGAGCAGTACTTC.

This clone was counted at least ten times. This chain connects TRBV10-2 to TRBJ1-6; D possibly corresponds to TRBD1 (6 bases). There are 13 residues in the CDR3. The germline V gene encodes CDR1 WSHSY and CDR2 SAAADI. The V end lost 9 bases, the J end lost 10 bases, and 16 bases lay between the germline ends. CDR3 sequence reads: CASQQGVRSPLHF. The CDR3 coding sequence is TGCGCCAGTCAACAGGGAGTTAGGTCACCCCTCCACTTT.

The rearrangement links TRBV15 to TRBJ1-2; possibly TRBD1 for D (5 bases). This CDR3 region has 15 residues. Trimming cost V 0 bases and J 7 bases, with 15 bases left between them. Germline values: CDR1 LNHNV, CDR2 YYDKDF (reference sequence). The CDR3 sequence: CATSRDVGGRGGYTF. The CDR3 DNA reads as TGTGCCACCAGCAGAGACGTGGGGGGAAGGGGTGGCTACACCTTC.

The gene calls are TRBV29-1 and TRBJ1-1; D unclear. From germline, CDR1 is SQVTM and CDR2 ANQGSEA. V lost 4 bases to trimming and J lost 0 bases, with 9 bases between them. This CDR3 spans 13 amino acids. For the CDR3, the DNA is TGCAGCGTTGCCCAAAGGTTGAACACTGAAGCTTTCTTT. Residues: CSVAQRLNTEAFF.

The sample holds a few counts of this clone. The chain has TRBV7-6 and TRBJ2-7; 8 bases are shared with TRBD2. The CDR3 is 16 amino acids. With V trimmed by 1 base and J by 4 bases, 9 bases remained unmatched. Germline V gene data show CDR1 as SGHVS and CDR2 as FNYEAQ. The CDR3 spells CASSLVGGGPEYEQYF. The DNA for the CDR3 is TGTGCCAGCAGCTTAGTTGGCGGGGGGCCGGAATACGAGCAGTACTTC. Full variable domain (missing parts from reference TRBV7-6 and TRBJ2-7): GAGVSQSPRYKVTKRGQDVALRCDPISGHVSLYWYRQALGQGPEFLTYFNYEAQQDKSGLPNDRFSAERPEGSISTLTIQRTEQRDSAMYRCASSLVGGGPEYEQYFGPGTRLTVT.